A selection of T cell receptor beta chains follows, all from one sample in a study of T cells in Graves' hyperthyroidism and ophthalmopathy. Using its own MiXCR run on the multiplex PCR reads, TCRdb lists one record per CDR3 protein. The sample carries about 560,000 distinct CDR3 sequences, 15% to 18% recorded once. Sequenced sample: blood. The receptor set was obtained from a woman in her 30s with Graves' hyperthyroidism. Each CDR3 is given with its conserved first and last residue. The D gene is left open where the match is weak. Clone size is shown for a subset of rows, as once, few, many or a class of expanded clone.

abundance	v_gene	d_gene	j_gene	CDR3aa	CDR3nt
-	TRBV29-1	TRBD1	TRBJ2-2	CSGTGTGAAGELFF	TGCAGCGGAACCGGGACAGGGGCGGCCGGGGAGCTGTTTTTT
-	TRBV20-1	-	TRBJ1-3	CSASPVRTAHSGNTIYF	TGCAGTGCTAGCCCCGTACGGACAGCTCACTCTGGAAACACCATATATTTT
many	TRBV6-1	TRBD1	TRBJ1-5	CASFWAGGLSNQPQHF	TGTGCCAGCTTTTGGGCAGGGGGCTTGAGCAATCAGCCCCAGCATTTT
many	TRBV6-1	TRBD2	TRBJ2-2	CASTETSGRVWAGELFF	TGTGCCAGCACTGAAACTAGCGGGAGGGTCTGGGCCGGGGAGCTGTTTTTT
many	TRBV30	-	TRBJ1-1	CAWSSMGAIPYTEAFF	TGTGCCTGGAGTAGTATGGGGGCCATCCCTTACACTGAAGCTTTCTTT
many	TRBV7-2	TRBD2	TRBJ2-7	CASSLLAGENEQYF	TGTGCCAGCAGCTTACTAGCGGGAGAAAACGAGCAGTACTTC
many	TRBV12-3/TRBV12-4	-	TRBJ1-1	CASSEEWEVGTEAFF	TGTGCCAGCAGCGAGGAGTGGGAGGTTGGCACTGAAGCTTTCTTT
-	TRBV19	-	TRBJ1-1	CASSMIGGATEAFF	TGTGCCAGTAGTATGATCGGGGGCGCCACTGAAGCTTTCTTT
few	TRBV7-9	-	TRBJ1-3	CASSLEGGSGNTIYF	TGTGCCAGCAGCTTAGAAGGGGGCTCTGGAAACACCATATATTTT
many	TRBV13	TRBD1	TRBJ2-3	CASSPTSDREGTDTQYF	TGTGCCAGCAGCCCTACGTCGGACAGGGAAGGGACAGATACGCAGTATTTT
-	TRBV12-3/TRBV12-4	TRBD1	TRBJ1-2	CASSLGTGEYYGYTF	TGTGCCAGCAGTTTAGGGACAGGGGAGTATTATGGCTACACCTTC
many	TRBV20-1	-	TRBJ2-7	CSALDGSTYEQYF	TGCAGTGCTTTGGACGGCTCCACCTACGAGCAGTACTTC
many	TRBV7-9	-	TRBJ2-7	CASSLVGLDEQYF	TGTGCCAGCAGCTTAGTAGGGCTCGACGAGCAGTACTTC
few	TRBV7-9	-	TRBJ2-1	CASSLTGAGVYNEQFF	TGTGCCAGCAGCTTAACGGGGGCAGGGGTTTACAATGAGCAGTTCTTC
many	TRBV20-1	-	TRBJ2-3	CSASDPVGNTQYF	TGCAGTGCTAGTGACCCCGTCGGGAATACGCAGTATTTT
few	TRBV6-2/TRBV6-3	TRBD2	TRBJ2-3	CASRSLAGGPIDTQYF	TGTGCCAGCAGATCCCTAGCGGGAGGGCCAATAGATACGCAGTATTTT
few	TRBV3-1	-	TRBJ2-7	CASSQIYSSSYEQYF	TGTGCCAGCAGCCAAATTTATTCGAGCTCCTACGAGCAGTACTTC
many	TRBV18	TRBD1	TRBJ1-4	CASSPRQGLDEKLFF	TGTGCCAGCTCACCCCGACAGGGCCTTGATGAAAAACTGTTTTTT
few	TRBV7-9	-	TRBJ2-1	CASSSTGTKVLEQFF	TGTGCCAGCAGCTCAACCGGGACCAAGGTTCTGGAGCAGTTCTTC
-	TRBV14	TRBD1	TRBJ2-1	CASSLNTGDRGFIRSYNEQFF	TGTGCCAGCAGCCTCAATACAGGGGACAGGGGCTTCATTCGGTCCTACAATGAGCAGTTCTTC
many	TRBV12-3/TRBV12-4	-	TRBJ2-1	CASSLTGTRQFF	TGTGCCAGCAGTTTAACCGGGACTCGGCAGTTCTTC
few	TRBV7-2	TRBD2	TRBJ2-2	CASSRDYSNTGELFF	TGTGCCAGCAGCCGGGACTATAGTAACACCGGGGAGCTGTTTTTT
many	TRBV10-3	-	TRBJ2-5	CAISVQPGAETQYF	TGTGCCATCAGTGTTCAGCCGGGAGCAGAGACCCAGTACTTC
-	TRBV6-1	TRBD1	TRBJ2-6	CASRPGQGAYGANVLTF	TGTGCCAGCAGGCCGGGACAGGGGGCGTATGGGGCCAACGTCCTGACTTTC
many	TRBV5-8	-	TRBJ2-5	CASSLALQETQYF	TGTGCCAGCAGCTTGGCATTGCAAGAGACCCAGTACTTC
many	TRBV12-3/TRBV12-4	-	TRBJ2-5	CASSPGQSLQETQYF	TGTGCCAGCAGTCCGGGACAATCCTTACAAGAGACCCAGTACTTC
many	TRBV30	TRBD1	TRBJ2-7	CAGRDRGGEQYF	TGTGCCGGCCGGGACAGGGGGGGAGAGCAGTACTTC
few	TRBV7-9	TRBD2	TRBJ2-1	CASSTPGLDLFF	TGTGCCAGCAGCACCCCCGGACTAGACTTGTTCTTC
once	TRBV12-3/TRBV12-4	-	TRBJ1-5	CAISGDSNQPQHF	TGTGCCATCAGTGGAGACAGCAATCAGCCCCAGCATTTT